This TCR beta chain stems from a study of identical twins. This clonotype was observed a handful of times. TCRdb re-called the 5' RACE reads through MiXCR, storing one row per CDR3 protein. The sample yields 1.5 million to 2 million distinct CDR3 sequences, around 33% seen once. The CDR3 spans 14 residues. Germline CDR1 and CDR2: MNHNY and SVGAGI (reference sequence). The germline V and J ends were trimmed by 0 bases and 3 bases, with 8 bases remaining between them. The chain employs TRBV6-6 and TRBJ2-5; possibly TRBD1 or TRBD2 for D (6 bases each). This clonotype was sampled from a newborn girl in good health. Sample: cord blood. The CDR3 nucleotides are TGTGCCAGCAGTTACTCCGGGGGCAAAGAGACCCAGTACTTC. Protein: CASSYSGGKETQYF.